This is a list of T cell receptor beta chains from one sample in a study of T cell repertoires in cytomegalovirus infection. MiXCR was run by TCRdb on the reads, yielding one entry per CDR3 protein. Among under 850,000 distinct CDR3 sequences, roughly 36% were seen once, and the ten largest hold about 2.8%. Sequencing was carried out using PBMCs. Every receptor here comes from a human donor in good health (CMV status not recorded). Some clones in this sample may be carry-over from other donors' samples. Both conserved end residues are trimmed from each CDR3. Each record gives: V gene, CDR3 protein.

v_call: TRBV7-6
cdr3_aa: ASSLASRGGNSPLH

v_call: TRBV20-1
cdr3_aa: SATSTVNQPQH

v_call: TRBV15
cdr3_aa: ATSRVRWASGVDEQF

v_call: TRBV30
cdr3_aa: AWSVGGRNPDTQY

v_call: TRBV6-2/TRBV6-3
cdr3_aa: ASSWEGTEAF

v_call: TRBV7-2
cdr3_aa: ASSLGVLHNEQF

v_call: TRBV24-1
cdr3_aa: ATSDLRGPTVDTQY

v_call: TRBV7-4
cdr3_aa: ASNGRRISTYEQY

v_call: TRBV5-1
cdr3_aa: ASSWTGVGNVREAF

v_call: TRBV4-1
cdr3_aa: ASSTPGTGANEQY

v_call: TRBV29-1
cdr3_aa: SVEEGTGWNEKLF

v_call: TRBV6-1
cdr3_aa: ASRPNSPGQGSYEQY

v_call: TRBV7-2
cdr3_aa: ASRFSSRGGTQNSPIH

v_call: TRBV5-1
cdr3_aa: ASSLIPYNEQF

v_call: TRBV6-1
cdr3_aa: ASSPPRPSANVLT

v_call: TRBV7-2
cdr3_aa: ASSLHRPKAGNEQF

v_call: TRBV7-2
cdr3_aa: ASSLDVRYEQY

v_call: TRBV6-1
cdr3_aa: ASRPGLAGGYEQY

v_call: TRBV28
cdr3_aa: ASSLDPPGATNEKLF

v_call: TRBV6-5
cdr3_aa: ASSYLTGIEAF

v_call: TRBV7-4
cdr3_aa: ASSLNAEHTEAF

v_call: TRBV12-3/TRBV12-4
cdr3_aa: ASTTTRRYGYT

v_call: TRBV29-1
cdr3_aa: SVGLAETQY

v_call: TRBV28
cdr3_aa: ASSFRDRVNT

v_call: TRBV20-1
cdr3_aa: SAEGYT

v_call: TRBV7-8
cdr3_aa: ASSPVGSRIPSGANVLT